This passage covers 25 T cell receptor beta chains from one sample sequenced in a study of blood T cell repertoires in COVID-19. Sequencing used immunoSEQ multiplex PCR; TCRdb keeps in-frame clones, though not all of them. The top ten clones hold just over 8% of a sample with a few hundred thousand clones, about nine tenths of them seen once. The sequencing input was PBMCs or T cells enriched from blood (not recorded which). The receptors come from a woman aged 55 to 70 who had recovered from COVID-19.

The rearrangement uses TRBV5-1 and TRBJ1-3; tentatively, D is TRBD1 (6 bases). The CDR3 is 15 amino acids. Trimming pared 4 bases from V and 2 bases from J, leaving 13 bases between. CDR1 and CDR2 (germline): SGHRS, YFSETQ. The CDR3, as DNA: TGCGCCAGCAGCCTAAACAGGGACGCTGGAAACACCATATATTTT. Translation gives CASSLNRDAGNTIYF.

V gene TRBV2 combines with J gene TRBJ2-7; 10 nucleotides match TRBD2. With 6 bases clipped from V and 7 bases from J, the junction kept 9 bases outside the gene matches. There are 14 residues in the CDR3. Germline CDR1 SNHLY, CDR2 FYNNEI. CDR3 protein: CASRGLSGGLEQYF. CDR3 in DNA: TGTGCCAGCAGAGGCCTTAGCGGGGGGTTAGAGCAGTACTTC.

The chain combines TRBV2 with TRBJ2-7; possibly TRBD1 for D (5 bases). The germline V and J ends were trimmed by 5 bases and 7 bases, with 9 bases remaining between them. Germline V gives CDR1 SNHLY, CDR2 FYNNEI. This CDR3 is 11 amino acids long. The CDR3 here is CASSLRQEQYF. The CDR3 nucleotides read TGTGCCAGCAGTCTTCGACAGGAGCAGTACTTC.

This sequence joins TRBV12-3 or TRBV12-4 and TRBJ1-2, with a possible D match to TRBD1 (6 bases). The CDR3 consists of 13 residues. The V gene lost 5 bases and the J gene lost 4 bases, with 11 bases spanning the gap. Written as DNA, the CDR3 is TGTGCCAGCAGTCAACAGGGTAGCTATGGCTACACCTTC. It encodes CASSQQGSYGYTF.

The chain joins TRBV9 to TRBJ1-6; D is unresolved. Germline assignment: CDR1 SGDLS and CDR2 YYNGEE. The V and J ends lost 2 bases and 7 bases respectively, with 10 bases between them. This CDR3 has 14 residues. The CDR3 loop reads CASSVKQINSPLHF. In DNA, the CDR3 is TGTGCCAGCAGCGTTAAACAAATAAATTCACCCCTCCACTTT.

The chain employs TRBV30 and TRBJ2-3; D is perhaps TRBD2 (6 bases). The CDR3 contains 13 residues. Per germline, CDR1 GTSNPN and CDR2 SVGIG (reference sequence). The ends were cut back, 3 bases at V and 3 bases at J, with 10 bases in the middle. CDR3 DNA sequence: TGTGCCTGGAGCGGGGGAAGGACAGATACGCAGTATTTT. Translated: CAWSGGRTDTQYF.

This chain uses TRBV5-1 with TRBJ1-1; 7 nucleotides agree with TRBD1. The CDR3 runs 14 residues. The germline V gene has CDR1 SGHRS and CDR2 YFSETQ. The J segment lost 1 base and the V segment lost 4 bases, leaving 4 bases of the junction unmatched. CDR3 amino acids: CASSPGQSNTEAFF. DNA of the CDR3: TGCGCCAGCAGCCCGGGACAGTCGAACACTGAAGCTTTCTTT.

The V call is TRBV9, the J call TRBJ1-6; D is uncertain. The CDR3 extends over 13 amino acids. The V and J ends lost 0 bases and 8 bases respectively, with 6 bases between them. Looked up from germline, CDR1 is SGDLS and CDR2 is YYNGEE. The CDR3 DNA follows: TGTGCCAGCAGCGTAGATGTAGATTCACCCCTCCACTTT. This encodes CASSVDVDSPLHF.

V is TRBV19 and J is TRBJ1-5, with TRBD1 matching over 9 bases. CDR1 is LNHDA and CDR2 is SQIVND in the germline V gene (reference sequence). The CDR3 runs to 16 residues. The V and J ends lost 5 bases and 0 bases, in that order; junction bases with no gene match: 5. The CDR3 DNA follows: TGTGCCAGTAGTCTGGGGACAGGGAATAGCAATCAGCCCCAGCATTTT. Translated, it gives CASSLGTGNSNQPQHF.

The chain links TRBV4-2 to TRBJ1-4; the match to TRBD1 covers 7 bases. This CDR3 is built from 15 residues. Looked up from germline, CDR1 is LGHNA and CDR2 is YNFKEQ. V trimming: 1 base; J trimming: 6 bases; junction bases outside the gene matches: 5. CDR3 sequence (DNA): TGTGCCAGCAGCCAAGCGACAGGGTTCTATGAAAAACTGTTTTTT. It specifies CASSQATGFYEKLFF.

V gene TRBV5-1 combines with J gene TRBJ2-1; the D gene is possibly TRBD2 (6 bases). V was trimmed by 4 bases and J by 0 bases, leaving 8 bases between them. Germline V gene sequence: CDR1 SGHRS, CDR2 YFSETQ. The CDR3 spans 14 residues. The CDR3, as DNA: TGCGCCAGCAGCCCGGGGGACTCCTACAATGAGCAGTTCTTC. This encodes CASSPGDSYNEQFF.

The genes are TRBV27 and TRBJ1-1; 7 nucleotides align to TRBD1. The germline V gene has CDR1 MNHEY and CDR2 SMNVEV (reference sequence). Trimming took 4 bases from V and 1 from J; bases not matched to a gene: 3. The CDR3 is 14 amino acids. The CDR3 is CASSSGQPNTEAFF. The CDR3 DNA reads TGTGCCAGCAGTTCGGGACAGCCGAACACTGAAGCTTTCTTT.

In its sample, this clone was seen many times. V is TRBV30 and J is TRBJ1-2, with TRBD1 matching over 7 bases. The CDR3 sequence is 14 residues long. V lost 5 bases to trimming and J lost 4 bases; unmatched junction nucleotides: 10. The germline gives CDR1 GTSNPN, CDR2 SVGIG (reference sequence). CDR3 sequence (DNA): TGTGCCTGGGCCCGAACAGGGGCCCCCTATGGCTACACCTTC. This encodes CAWARTGAPYGYTF.

The chain joins TRBV10-3 to TRBJ1-6; 9 bases line up with TRBD1. Germline V gene sequence: CDR1 ENHRY, CDR2 SYGVKD. The CDR3 extends over 14 amino acids. J gave up 10 bases and V 5 bases, and 6 bases lay outside the gene matches. Written as DNA, the CDR3 is TGTGCCATCAGTACGCAGACAGGGGGATCACCCCTCCACTTT. Translated, it gives CAISTQTGGSPLHF.

The chain carries TRBV4-1 and TRBJ1-4; 7 nucleotides agree with TRBD1. Trimming removed 3 bases from V and 8 bases from J; junction bases left unmatched: 6. Germline V CDR1 and CDR2: MGHRA, YSYEKL. The CDR3 covers 14 residues. The CDR3 is CASSQSGGQEKLFF. The CDR3 bases are TGCGCCAGCAGCCAGTCAGGGGGGCAGGAAAAACTGTTTTTT.

The chain is built from TRBV27 and TRBJ1-5; D not certain. There are 14 residues in the CDR3. Germline values: CDR1 MNHEY, CDR2 SMNVEV (reference sequence). V lost 0 bases to trimming and J lost 3 bases, with 6 bases between them. CDR3 sequence reads: CASSLSRVNQPQHF. In nucleotides, the CDR3 is TGTGCCAGCAGTTTATCGCGGGTCAATCAGCCCCAGCATTTT.

The chain combines TRBV27 with TRBJ2-1; D perhaps matches TRBD2 (6 bases). The germline V gene encodes CDR1 MNHEY and CDR2 SMNVEV (reference sequence). The length of the CDR3 is 15 residues. V was pared by 6 bases and J by 1 base, with 13 bases between. CDR3 nucleotide sequence: TGTGCCAGCAGACGCCGGGACTTTTCCTACAATGAGCAGTTCTTC. It yields the protein CASRRRDFSYNEQFF.

This chain connects TRBV5-8 to TRBJ1-1; 9 bases line up with TRBD1. This CDR3 is 15 amino acids long. From germline, CDR1 is SGHTS and CDR2 YDEGEE. V dropped 6 bases and J dropped 0; count of bases not matched to a gene: 6. In nucleotides, the CDR3 is TGTGCCAGCACTCCCGGGACAGGGATGAACACTGAAGCTTTCTTT. It specifies CASTPGTGMNTEAFF.

As concerns this clone: In the same sample, other DNA sequences code for this CDR3. The chain employs TRBV5-1 and TRBJ2-3; D uncertain. CDR1 is SGHRS, CDR2 YFSETQ, per germline. There are 14 residues in the CDR3. V lost 0 bases, J lost 3 bases, and 8 bases lay in between. CDR3 amino acids: CASSLDRVTDTQYF. The CDR3 DNA reads as TGCGCCAGCAGCTTGGATCGAGTGACAGATACGCAGTATTTT.

The chain joins TRBV3-1 (or the pseudogene TRBV3-2) to TRBJ1-2; D call uncertain. There are 13 residues in the CDR3. Trimming stripped 0 bases from V and 4 bases from J, with 6 bases between. Germline CDR1 is LGHDT and CDR2 is YNNKEL (reference sequence). CDR3 nucleotides: TGTGCCAGCAGCCAAGATCCAGTCTATGGCTACACCTTC. Translating it yields CASSQDPVYGYTF.

The V call is TRBV5-1, the J call TRBJ2-6; TRBD1 is a possible D gene (6 bases). V gave up 4 bases and J gave up 1 base, with 15 bases separating them. The length of the CDR3 is 17 residues. Looked up from germline, CDR1 is SGHRS and CDR2 is YFSETQ. CDR3 residues: CASSPQGMFSGANVLTF. As DNA, the CDR3 is TGCGCCAGCAGCCCGCAGGGGATGTTTTCTGGGGCCAACGTCCTGACTTTC.

This sequence joins TRBV19 and TRBJ2-7, with D possibly matching TRBD2 (5 bases). CDR1 is LNHDA, CDR2 SQIVND, per germline (reference sequence). CDR3 length: 15 amino acids. Trimming pared 2 bases from V and 4 bases from J, leaving 15 bases between. The CDR3 region is CASSISGRDSYEQYF. The CDR3 DNA follows: TGTGCCAGTAGTATATCGGGAAGGGATAGTTACGAGCAGTACTTC.

This clone showed up just a few times. The chain is built from TRBV29-1 and TRBJ1-1, with TRBD1 matching 11 bases. The germline CDR1 and CDR2 sequences are SQVTM and ANQGSEA. CDR3 length: 12 amino acids. V dropped 6 bases and J dropped 11; count of bases not matched to a gene: 8. The CDR3 region has the DNA TGCAGCGTCCACGGTGGACAGGGGGCTGCTTTCTTT. This sequence encodes CSVHGGQGAAFF.

This rearrangement joins TRBV19 to TRBJ2-2; maybe TRBD1 (6 bases). This CDR3 has 16 residues. The V end was cut by 6 bases, the J end by 0 bases, with 14 bases between. CDR1 and CDR2 (germline): LNHDA, SQIVND (reference sequence). Here the CDR3 reads CASRPGQNTNTGELFF. CDR3 bases: TGTGCCAGTAGGCCGGGACAAAATACGAACACCGGGGAGCTGTTTTTT.

The rearrangement uses TRBV5-1 and TRBJ2-3, with 9 bases fitting TRBD2. The CDR3 covers 14 residues. The V gene's germline CDR1 is SGHRS and CDR2 YFSETQ. After removal of 5 bases from V and 2 bases from J, the junction contained 3 bases not matched to a gene. The CDR3 coding sequence is TGCGCCAGCAGGGGACTAGCTTCCACAGATACGCAGTATTTT. It is translated as CASRGLASTDTQYF.